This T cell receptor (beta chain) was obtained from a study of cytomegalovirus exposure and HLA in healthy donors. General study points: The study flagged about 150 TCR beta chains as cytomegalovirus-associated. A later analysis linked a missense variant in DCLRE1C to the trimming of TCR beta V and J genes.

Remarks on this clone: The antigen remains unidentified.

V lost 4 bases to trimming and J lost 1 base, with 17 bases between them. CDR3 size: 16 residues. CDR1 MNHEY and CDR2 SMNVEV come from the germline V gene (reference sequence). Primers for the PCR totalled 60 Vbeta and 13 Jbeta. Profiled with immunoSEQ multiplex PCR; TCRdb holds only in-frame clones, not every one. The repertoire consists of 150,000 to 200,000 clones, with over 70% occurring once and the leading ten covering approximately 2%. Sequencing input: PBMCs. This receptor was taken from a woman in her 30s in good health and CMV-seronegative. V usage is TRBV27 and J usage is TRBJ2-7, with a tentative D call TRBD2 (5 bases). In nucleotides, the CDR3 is TGTGCCAGCAGTTCCGACTCGAGCGGACCTTCCTACGAGCAGTACTTC. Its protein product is CASSSDSSGPSYEQYF.